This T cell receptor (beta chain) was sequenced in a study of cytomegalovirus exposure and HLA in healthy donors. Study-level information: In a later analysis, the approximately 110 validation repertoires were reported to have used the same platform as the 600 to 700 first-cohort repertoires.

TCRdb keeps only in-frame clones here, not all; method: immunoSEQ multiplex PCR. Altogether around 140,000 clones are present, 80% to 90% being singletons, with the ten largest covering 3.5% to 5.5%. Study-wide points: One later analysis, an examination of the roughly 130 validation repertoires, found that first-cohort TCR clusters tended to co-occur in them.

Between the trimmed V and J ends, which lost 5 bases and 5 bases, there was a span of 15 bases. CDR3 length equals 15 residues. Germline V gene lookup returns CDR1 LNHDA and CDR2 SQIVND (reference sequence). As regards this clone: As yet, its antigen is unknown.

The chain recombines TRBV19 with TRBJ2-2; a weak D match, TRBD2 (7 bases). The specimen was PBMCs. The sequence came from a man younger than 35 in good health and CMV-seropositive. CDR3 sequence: CASSVQGRVTGELFF. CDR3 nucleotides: TGTGCCAGTAGTGTGCAGGGGAGGGTTACCGGGGAGCTGTTTTTT.